These 10 T cell receptor beta chains originate from one sample sequenced in a study of identical twins. TCRdb passed the 5' RACE reads through MiXCR, listing each CDR3 protein once. Here the sample spans 700,000 to 950,000 distinct CDR3 sequences, about 12% being singletons. This same sample was also part of a study on yellow fever vaccine responses in identical twins.

Sequencing used PBMCs. All receptors derive from a woman aged 18-29 years in good health.

This chain links TRBV6-1 with TRBJ1-1; 10 positions match TRBD1. Trimming at V came to 7 bases and at J to 4 bases, leaving 3 bases not matched to a gene. CDR1 MNHNS and CDR2 SASEGT come from the germline V gene. CDR3 length: 13 residues. The CDR3 region is CASTGTGATEAFF. The CDR3 DNA reads as TGTGCCAGCACCGGGACAGGGGCCACTGAAGCTTTCTTT.

The rearrangement uses TRBV29-1 and TRBJ2-1; 11 nucleotides align to TRBD1. Germline V gives CDR1 SQVTM, CDR2 ANQGSEA. This CDR3 is 14 amino acids long. V lost 5 bases, J lost 6 bases, and 6 bases stayed unmatched. The CDR3 loop reads CSVQPGTGGNEQFF. The CDR3 nucleotides are TGCAGCGTTCAACCAGGGACAGGGGGCAATGAGCAGTTCTTC.

This chain uses TRBV5-6 with TRBJ1-2; no definite D call. This CDR3 comprises 19 residues. V was trimmed by 4 bases and J by 8 bases, leaving 33 bases between them. Germline CDR1 SGHDT, CDR2 YYEEEE. CDR3 sequence reads: CASSPDPREVVTSNMGYTF. CDR3 nucleotide sequence: TGTGCCAGCAGCCCGGACCCGCGGGAGGTGGTAACTTCCAATATGGGCTACACCTTC.

This chain joins TRBV6-1 and TRBJ2-7; D gene unclear. Germline CDR1 and CDR2: MNHNS and SASEGT. The CDR3 is made up of 13 amino acids. The V end was cut by 1 base, the J end by 4 bases, with 8 bases between. CDR3: CASSEDWAYEQYF. As DNA, the CDR3 is TGTGCCAGCAGTGAAGACTGGGCATACGAGCAGTACTTC.

Written as DNA, the CDR3 is TGTGCCAGCAGCCCCTGGACAGATCAGCCCCAGCATTTT. It translates to CASSPWTDQPQHF. This chain joins TRBV7-2 and TRBJ1-5; D is possibly TRBD1 (6 bases). Germline loops: CDR1 SGHTA, CDR2 FQGNSA. Trimming cost V 5 bases and J 5 bases, with 10 bases left between them. CDR3 length equals 13 residues.

To note about this clonotype: The conserved phenylalanine or tryptophan normally closing the CDR3 is absent here, so this likely arose from a read error. V gene TRBV7-9 combines with J gene TRBJ1-1, with D tentatively TRBD1 (6 bases). Trimming pared 5 bases from V and 1 base from J, leaving 11 bases between. The CDR3 loop spans 14 amino acids. The germline CDR1 and CDR2 sequences are SEHNR and FQNEAQ (reference sequence). For the CDR3, the DNA is TGTGCCAGCAGCCTAACGGGACAGAACACTGAAGCTTTCCTT. Protein sequence: CASSLTGQNTEAFL.

The CDR3 region is CASSRGEGQGRKTQYF. The CDR3 DNA is TGCGCCAGCAGCCGAGGGGAGGGACAGGGGCGAAAGACCCAGTACTTC. The chain couples TRBV4-1 to TRBJ2-5, with TRBD1 matching over 10 bases. V lost 4 bases, J lost 6 bases, and 11 bases stayed unmatched. The CDR3 spans 16 residues. The germline CDR1 and CDR2 sequences are MGHRA and YSYEKL.

This clonotype occurred a few times. This chain links TRBV11-3 with TRBJ2-1, with D possibly matching TRBD2 (7 bases). Germline CDR1 and CDR2: SGHNT and YENEEA. Deletions cut 1 base from V and 7 bases from J, with 14 bases between. CDR3 length equals 15 residues. The CDR3 here is CASSLAGGLGNEQFF. CDR3 DNA sequence: TGTGCCAGCAGCTTAGCGGGGGGCTTAGGGAATGAGCAGTTCTTC.

This clonotype was observed a few times. The chain is built from TRBV7-8 and TRBJ2-3; 8 positions match TRBD1. After removal of 5 bases from V and 2 bases from J, the junction contained 9 bases not matched to a gene. The CDR3 totals 16 residues. From germline, CDR1 is SGHVS and CDR2 FQNEAQ. This CDR3 is CASSRPRGPDTDTQYF. DNA of the CDR3: TGTGCCAGCAGCCGCCCCAGGGGGCCTGACACAGATACGCAGTATTTT. The full variable domain, with the rest looked up from reference TRBV7-8 and TRBJ2-3, is GAGVSQSPRYKVAKRGQDVALRCDPISGHVSLFWYQQALGQGPEFLTYFQNEAQLDKSGLPSDRFFAERPEGSVSTLKIQRTQQEDSAVYLCASSRPRGPDTDTQYFGPGTRLTVL.

J is TRBJ1-4 and V is TRBV20-1; D gene ambiguous. This CDR3 contains 15 residues. From germline, CDR1 is DFQATT and CDR2 SNEGSKA (reference sequence). With 2 bases removed from V and 4 bases from J, the gap between germline ends came to 14 bases. CDR3 residues: CSARQTLGNNEKLFF. The CDR3, as DNA: TGCAGTGCTAGACAGACTCTTGGCAATAATGAAAAACTGTTTTTT.